This entry describes one TCR beta chain. Its target antigen remains unknown. Base qualities were left out, and no much larger clone turns up one base away. V has 4 bases trimmed and J has 2 bases trimmed; junction bases matching no gene number 13. Taken from cysteine to phenylalanine, the CDR3 has 16 residues. CDR3 DNA only is kept here, 48 bases in frame from base 1. The germline V gene (reference sequence) supplies CDR1 DFQATT and CDR2 SNEGSKA. These data belong to a study of type 1 regulatory T cells (dated by TCRdb to the early 2020s). Turning to the overall study: The study characterized an in vitro protocol that generated a Tr1-enriched, alloantigen-specific CD4 T cell product named T-allo10. T-allo10 was under clinical evaluation in patients with hematological malignancies receiving allogeneic hematopoietic stem cell transplantation.

TCRdb records Illumina MiSeq as the sequencer. Using fastp at Q25 and MiXCR, TCRdb reprocessed the public reads and kept productive beta chains. Identical CDR3 protein sequences are pooled into one entry, listed with their most common genes and DNA. The sample table records about 24,000 distinct CDR3 sequences; just under 75% of these occur just once. 13% to 15% of the sample lies in the top ten. Specificity for host alloantigens, anergy, and the capacity for alloantigen-specific suppression were described as properties of donor-derived T-allo10 cells. The sequencing input was cultured T cells, either the whole culture or a sorted T cell fraction (not recorded which). In the paper's terms, the cell subset or site label means: Tr1-enriched cell product generated in vitro against host alloantigens. The origin of this receptor is a human donor in good health. The chain is made from TRBV20-1 and TRBJ2-5; 7 central nucleotides agree with TRBD2. The DNA reads TGCAGTGCTATTGCCCCTCTCGGGCGGGGGCAAGAGACCCAGTACTTC. Its translation reads: CSAIAPLGRGQETQYF.